The present T cell receptor beta chain was sequenced within a study of T cells after yellow fever vaccination. Across the study: Fractions low in cell number were prepared with SMART-Seq v4 Ultra Low Input.

Germline CDR1 SEHNR, CDR2 FQNEAQ (reference sequence). V dropped 5 bases and J dropped 2 bases, with 13 bases sitting between them. The CDR3 has 14 amino acids. General study findings and limits: Weaker, the secondary response peaked sooner, at day 5 versus 15. Most clones from primary vaccination resurfaced after the booster (approximately 96% CD4, over 75% CD8).

TCR cDNA was made by 5'RACE template switching, adding a universal primer site and UMIs. Via MiXCR, TCRdb re-called the 5' RACE reads, giving one row per CDR3 protein. The sample records under 200,000 distinct CDR3 sequences, 8% to 13% being singletons. Remarks on this clonotype: Antigen specificity is unknown.

Sequenced here: CD8+ T cells sorted from PBMCs, sampled 15 days after the yellow fever booster vaccination. V gene TRBV7-9 combines with J gene TRBJ2-7, with D unresolved. The sequence came from a young man who received the YFV17D yellow fever vaccine. The CDR3 bases are TGTGCCAGCAGCCCCCCGTTGAGTACCTACGAGCAGTACTTC. Its translation is CASSPPLSTYEQYF.